These T cell receptor beta chains were read from a single sample in a study of blood T cell repertoires in COVID-19. Generated by immunoSEQ multiplex PCR, the TCRdb table keeps only in-frame clones and is missing some. The profile shows 150,000 to 200,000 clones, about 82% of them singletons. The sample taken for sequencing was PBMCs or T cells enriched from blood (not recorded which). The receptor set was obtained from a woman in her 30s who had recovered from COVID-19. The CDR3 runs from the conserved cysteine through the conserved F or W. Each record gives: D gene, J gene, V gene, clone size, CDR3 protein, CDR3 DNA. A D gene is named only where the DNA matches it firmly. Clone size is shown for a subset of rows, as once, few, many or a class of expanded clone.

. TRBJ2-5 TRBV19 . CASSIDGGAEETQYF TGTGCCAGTAGTATAGATGGAGGAGCAGAAGAGACCCAGTACTTC
. TRBJ2-7 TRBV6-5 . CASSPVGLNYEQYF TGTGCCAGCAGTCCCGTCGGACTGAACTACGAGCAGTACTTC
TRBD2 TRBJ2-3 TRBV5-4 . CASSLAGGTDTQYF TGTGCCAGCAGCCTAGCGGGAGGCACAGATACGCAGTATTTT
. TRBJ1-2 TRBV2 . CASRAGDYGYTF TGTGCCAGCAGGGCGGGCGACTATGGCTACACCTTC
. TRBJ2-2 TRBV7-8 . CASSLVRGSGFTGELFF TGTGCCAGCAGCTTAGTCAGAGGGAGTGGCTTCACCGGGGAGCTGTTTTTT
TRBD1 TRBJ1-1 TRBV5-6 . CASSPGTDEAFF TGTGCCAGCAGCCCAGGGACAGACGAAGCTTTCTTT
. TRBJ2-7 TRBV14 . CASSQDYRRSYEQYF TGTGCCAGCAGCCAAGATTACAGGCGCTCCTACGAGCAGTACTTC
. TRBJ2-1 TRBV3-1/TRBV3-2 once CASSHVNEQFF TGTGCCAGCAGCCATGTAAATGAGCAGTTCTTC
. TRBJ2-7 TRBV28 . CASKRVDRSGGDEQYF TGTGCCAGCAAAAGAGTAGACAGATCGGGTGGTGACGAGCAGTACTTC
. TRBJ2-3 TRBV5-1 . CASSLRLGGRTTASTDTQYF TGCGCCAGCAGCTTAAGACTTGGAGGGAGGACCACTGCTAGCACAGATACGCAGTATTTT
. TRBJ2-1 TRBV7-3 . CASSSGPANEQFF TGTGCCAGCAGCTCTGGGCCCGCCAATGAGCAGTTCTTC
. TRBJ1-4 TRBV20-1 . CSASAIGVSGEKLFF TGCAGTGCTAGTGCTATCGGGGTCTCTGGCGAAAAACTGTTTTTT
. TRBJ2-1 TRBV4-1 . CASSLGGSDEQFF TGCGCCAGCAGCCTGGGGGGTTCGGATGAGCAGTTCTTC
TRBD2 TRBJ2-7 TRBV6-5 . CASSTSSGRALEQYF TGTGCCAGCAGTACGTCTAGCGGGAGGGCCCTGGAGCAGTACTTC
. TRBJ1-2 TRBV18 . CASSPSREVYGYTF TGTGCCAGCTCACCCTCCCGGGAGGTCTATGGCTACACCTTC
. TRBJ2-1 TRBV4-2 . CASSQDREQFF TGTGCCAGCAGCCAAGATCGGGAGCAGTTCTTC
. TRBJ1-2 TRBV6-5 . CASSLTGNYGYTF TGTGCCAGCAGCCTGACAGGAAACTATGGCTACACCTTC
. TRBJ1-4 TRBV2 once CASGDGGQINEKLFF TGTGCCAGCGGTGATGGTGGACAGATTAATGAAAAACTGTTTTTT
TRBD1 TRBJ2-7 TRBV5-1 . CASSPTGQGYEQYF TGCGCCAGCAGCCCCACGGGACAGGGCTACGAGCAGTACTTC
TRBD1 TRBJ2-3 TRBV5-6 . CASSLGTGRTDTQYF TGTGCCAGCAGCTTGGGGACAGGGCGCACAGATACGCAGTATTTT
TRBD1 TRBJ2-7 TRBV29-1 . CSANSGDRGSEQYF TGCAGCGCAAACTCGGGGGACAGGGGTAGCGAGCAGTACTTC
TRBD1 TRBJ2-3 TRBV19 . CASSIDTGVSTDTQYF TGTGCCAGTAGTATAGATACAGGGGTTAGCACAGATACGCAGTATTTT
. TRBJ1-2 TRBV5-1 . CASSLAENYGYTF TGCGCCAGCAGCTTGGCAGAAAACTATGGCTACACCTTC
TRBD1 TRBJ1-2 TRBV4-1 . CASSQDIGQGHNGYTF TGCGCCAGCAGCCAAGATATTGGACAGGGGCATAATGGCTACACCTTC
. TRBJ1-1 TRBV5-5 . CASSFPMNTEAFF TGTGCCAGCAGCTTCCCCATGAACACTGAAGCTTTCTTT
. TRBJ2-1 TRBV4-1 . CASSLRGGYNEQFF TGCGCCAGCAGCTTAAGGGGTGGCTACAATGAGCAGTTCTTC
TRBD1 TRBJ2-3 TRBV18 few CASSPYGQGSTDTQYF TGTGCCAGCTCACCCTATGGACAGGGAAGCACAGATACGCAGTATTTT
TRBD1 TRBJ1-2 TRBV28 . CASSLYSPGQGGYGYTF TGTGCCAGCAGTTTATACTCCCCGGGACAGGGGGGCTATGGCTACACCTTC
. TRBJ2-7 TRBV19 many CASSIQGRNEQYF TGTGCCAGTAGTATCCAGGGTAGGAACGAGCAGTACTTC
. TRBJ1-4 TRBV5-1 . CASSFDGQPAKSEKLFF TGCGCCAGCAGCTTCGACGGACAGCCGGCCAAGAGCGAAAAACTGTTTTTT
. TRBJ2-7 TRBV6-5 . CASSYSSGASYEQYF TGTGCCAGCAGTTACTCGTCAGGGGCTTCCTACGAGCAGTACTTC
. TRBJ2-7 TRBV5-1 . CASSLDRTTSYEQYF TGCGCCAGCAGCTTGGACAGGACCACCTCCTACGAGCAGTACTTC
. TRBJ2-7 TRBV7-8 . CASSFHPPGHYEQYF TGTGCCAGCAGCTTCCACCCGCCGGGACACTACGAGCAGTACTTC
TRBD1 TRBJ2-7 TRBV13 . CASSRRDRNNEQYF TGTGCCAGCAGTCGCCGGGACAGGAATAACGAGCAGTACTTC
. TRBJ1-5 TRBV30 . CAWQFGGPGQPQHF TGTGCCTGGCAATTCGGGGGGCCTGGTCAGCCCCAGCATTTT
. TRBJ2-7 TRBV10-3 few CAISDTGNEQYF TGTGCCATCAGTGACACAGGGAACGAGCAGTACTTC